These 9 T cell receptor beta chains originate from one sample sequenced in a study of blood T cell repertoires in COVID-19. Assay: immunoSEQ multiplex PCR; the TCRdb copy retains only in-frame clones and omits some. Of 45,000 to 55,000 clones listed, approximately 80% are singletons. The sample was peripheral blood. The receptors derive from a man older than 75 with COVID-19, enrolled during active disease.

The CDR3, as DNA: TGTGCCAGCAACGCACAGGGTTCCTATAATTCACCCCTCCACTTT. Protein: CASNAQGSYNSPLHF. This chain links TRBV6-5 with TRBJ1-6; perhaps TRBD1 as D (6 bases). The CDR3 has 15 residues. Trimming stripped 7 bases from V and 1 base from J, with 11 bases between. The germline CDR1 and CDR2 sequences are MNHEY and SVGAGI.

This chain joins TRBV11-2 and TRBJ1-6, with D unclear. With 2 bases removed from V and 15 bases from J, the gap between germline ends came to 11 bases. The germline V gene has CDR1 SGHAT and CDR2 FQNNGV. The CDR3 has 12 residues. This chain's CDR3 is CASSLPGGDLHF. CDR3 DNA sequence: TGTGCCAGCAGCTTACCCGGCGGAGACCTCCACTTT. Full variable domain (outside the CDR3, taken from reference TRBV11-2 and TRBJ1-6): EAGVAQSPRYKIIEKRQSVAFWCNPISGHATLYWYQQILGQGPKLLIQFQNNGVVDDSQLPKDRFSAERLKGVDSTLKIQPAKLEDSAVYLCASSLPGGDLHFGNGTRLTVT.

J is TRBJ2-3 and V is TRBV5-1; D not certain. Germline V gene lookup returns CDR1 SGHRS and CDR2 YFSETQ. The CDR3 extends over 15 amino acids. The V end lost 2 bases, the J end lost 2 bases, and 12 bases lay between the germline ends. CDR3 protein: CASSFSMRDTDTQYF. CDR3 DNA sequence: TGCGCCAGCAGCTTTAGTATGAGAGACACAGATACGCAGTATTTT. The whole variable domain, remainder taken from reference TRBV5-1 and TRBJ2-3, is KAGVTQTPRYLIKTRGQQVTLSCSPISGHRSVSWYQQTPGQGLQFLFEYFSETQRNKGNFPGRFSGRQFSNSRSEMNVSTLELGDSALYLCASSFSMRDTDTQYFGPGTRLTVL.

The chain uses TRBV2 and TRBJ2-1, with 14 bases matching TRBD2. The CDR3 totals 15 residues. J lost 6 bases, V lost 7 bases, and 5 bases had no gene match. Germline V gene data show CDR1 as SNHLY and CDR2 as FYNNEI. CDR3 coding DNA: TGTGCCAGCAAGGGGACTAGCGGGAGTGGCAATGAGCAGTTCTTC. Its translation is CASKGTSGSGNEQFF.

The chain couples TRBV5-5 to TRBJ1-1, with 7 bases aligning to TRBD1. The CDR3 contains 16 residues. The ends lost 4 bases at V and 0 bases at J; junction bases unmatched: 9. The V gene's germline CDR1 is SGHKS and CDR2 YYEKEE (reference sequence). CDR3 nucleotides: TGTGCCAGCAGCGACGGCAGGGGGATAATGAACACTGAAGCTTTCTTT. This sequence encodes CASSDGRGIMNTEAFF.

The V gene is TRBV15, the J gene TRBJ2-1, with 10 bases that match TRBD1. Looked up from germline, CDR1 is LNHNV and CDR2 is YYDKDF (reference sequence). V was pared by 1 base and J by 7 bases, with 13 bases of the junction left unmatched. The CDR3 length is 18 residues. CDR3 protein: CATSRGPLGQGERNEQFF. Written as DNA, the CDR3 is TGTGCCACCAGCAGAGGCCCCCTCGGACAGGGGGAAAGGAATGAGCAGTTCTTC.

The chain recombines TRBV6-5 with TRBJ1-1; TRBD1 is a possible D gene (5 bases). Trimming pared 0 bases from V and 6 bases from J, leaving 8 bases between. Germline values: CDR1 MNHEY, CDR2 SVGAGI. The CDR3 is 13 amino acids. CDR3 coding DNA: TGTGCCAGCAGTTACTCCGGGGGACCTGAAGCTTTCTTT. It translates to CASSYSGGPEAFF.

This clone was counted a few times. This sequence joins TRBV2 and TRBJ2-5; TRBD2 matches 12 bases. CDR1 is SNHLY and CDR2 is FYNNEI in the germline V gene. The V segment lost 6 bases and the J segment 5 bases; nucleotides outside the gene matches: 10. The length of the CDR3 is 16 residues. The CDR3 DNA reads TGTGCCAGCAGGGACCTCCTAGCGGGGGGGTATGAGACCCAGTACTTC. Its translation is CASRDLLAGGYETQYF.

The chain recombines TRBV13 with TRBJ1-5; tentatively, D is TRBD1 (6 bases). CDR3 size: 14 residues. Germline V CDR1 and CDR2: PRHDT, FYEKMQ (reference sequence). The V and J ends lost 4 bases and 3 bases respectively, with 10 bases between them. The CDR3 coding sequence is TGTGCCAGCAGCTGGGGGGGCGACAATCAGCCCCAGCATTTT. It encodes CASSWGGDNQPQHF.